The 2 T cell receptor beta chains below all came from one sample that was sequenced in a study of blood T cell repertoires in COVID-19. Here immunoSEQ multiplex PCR was the method, and the copy in TCRdb shows in-frame clones only, minus some. The sample includes 310,000 or so clones, approximately 88% of them seen just once. Sequenced: peripheral blood. The source is a man in his thirties or forties with COVID-19, enrolled during active disease.

The chain carries TRBV7-3 and TRBJ2-2, with a weak D call TRBD2 (5 bases). The germline V gene has CDR1 SGHTA and CDR2 FQGTGA. There are 15 residues in the CDR3. V gave up 2 bases and J gave up 6 bases, with 13 bases separating them. DNA for the CDR3: TGTGCCAGCAGCTTATTAAAAGCGGATGCCGGGGAGCTGTTTTTT. The encoded protein is CASSLLKADAGELFF.

V and J are TRBV11-2 and TRBJ1-6; 9 nucleotides match TRBD1. CDR3 length: 18 residues. With V trimmed by 5 bases and J by 7 bases, 15 bases remained unmatched. The germline V gene encodes CDR1 SGHAT and CDR2 FQNNGV. This chain's CDR3 is CASSKPTPTGTGNSPLHF. Here the CDR3 DNA reads TGTGCCAGCAGCAAACCTACACCAACCGGGACAGGGAATTCACCCCTCCACTTT.